Below are 20 T cell receptor beta chains sequenced from a single sample in a study of cytomegalovirus exposure and HLA in healthy donors. The PCR was carried out with 60 Vbeta primers and 13 Jbeta primers. Measured with immunoSEQ multiplex PCR; TCRdb has only the in-frame clones, and not every one. The sample yields about 140,000 clones, around 66% seen once. Input material: PBMCs. The receptors here all came from a woman aged 55-69 years in good health and CMV-seronegative.

This clone was seen more than once but under ten times. The chain employs TRBV15 and TRBJ2-1; no definite D call. Germline CDR1 LNHNV, CDR2 YYDKDF (reference sequence). Trimming stripped 3 bases from V and 7 bases from J, with 10 bases between. CDR3 length: 13 amino acids. The DNA for the CDR3 is TGTGCCACCAGCAGGCGGCTGCAAAATGAGCAGTTCTTC. It yields the protein CATSRRLQNEQFF.

This chain connects TRBV28 to TRBJ2-1; 13 positions agree with TRBD2. Germline loops: CDR1 MDHEN, CDR2 SYDVKM. The CDR3 extends over 16 amino acids. V shed 4 bases, J shed 4 bases, and the junction held 4 bases outside the gene matches. CDR3 nucleotides: TGTGCCAGCAGTTACCGGACTAGCGGGAGTTACAATGAGCAGTTCTTC. Its protein is CASSYRTSGSYNEQFF.

V and J are TRBV5-4 and TRBJ2-7; D is perhaps TRBD2 (7 bases). V was cut by 7 bases and J by 0 bases, with 17 bases left in between. CDR3 length equals 15 residues. The V gene's germline CDR1 is SGHNT and CDR2 YYREEE (reference sequence). CDR3 DNA: TGTGCCAGCGAAGAAAGGGGGAGGGGCTCCTACGAGCAGTACTTC. Protein: CASEERGRGSYEQYF.

The V and J genes are TRBV5-1 and TRBJ2-7; TRBD1 is a possible D gene (6 bases). CDR3 length equals 14 residues. Germline-derived CDR1 and CDR2 are SGHRS and YFSETQ. Trimming stripped 0 bases from V and 3 bases from J, with 10 bases between. As DNA, the CDR3 is TGCGCCAGCAGCTTGGCAGGGGCCCTCTACGAGCAGTACTTC. Amino acid sequence: CASSLAGALYEQYF.

The chain has TRBV11-2 and TRBJ1-3, with no clear D. The CDR3 consists of 15 residues. Germline assignment: CDR1 SGHAT and CDR2 FQNNGV. Trimming removed 1 base from V and 0 bases from J, with 7 bases in between. The CDR3 protein is CASSLVSSSGNTIYF. Written as DNA, the CDR3 is TGTGCCAGCAGCTTAGTATCCAGCTCTGGAAACACCATATATTTT.

For the CDR3, the DNA is TGCGCCAGCAGCTTGGGGGACAGGAGTAGCATTCAGTACTTC. Residues: CASSLGDRSSIQYF. The V call is TRBV5-1, the J call TRBJ2-4; TRBD1 aligns across 8 bases. The germline V gene has CDR1 SGHRS and CDR2 YFSETQ. The CDR3 spans 14 residues. Trimming at V came to 0 bases and at J to 9 bases, leaving 5 bases not matched to a gene.

This clone occurred a few times. The chain is built from TRBV2 and TRBJ1-4, with 8 bases that match TRBD1. Trimming took 6 bases from V and 2 from J; bases not matched to a gene: 5. This CDR3 is 15 amino acids long. CDR1 and CDR2 (germline): SNHLY, FYNNEI. The CDR3 sequence: CASRTRQGTNEKLFF. The CDR3, as DNA: TGTGCCAGCAGGACCAGACAGGGGACTAATGAAAAACTGTTTTTT.

CDR3 nucleotide sequence: TGTGCCAGCAGTCTTGGGACAGATAATTCACCCCTCCACTTT. Translating it yields CASSLGTDNSPLHF. The chain combines TRBV25-1 with TRBJ1-6, with 7 bases lining up with TRBD1. Germline V gene lookup returns CDR1 MGHDK and CDR2 SYGVNS. The CDR3 is 14 residues long. After removal of 5 bases from V and 5 bases from J, the junction contained 3 bases not matched to a gene.

This clone was observed once. The rearrangement uses TRBV19 and TRBJ2-2; D is perhaps TRBD2 (5 bases). The CDR3 spans 15 residues. V was pared by 3 bases and J by 5 bases, with 13 bases between. CDR1 LNHDA and CDR2 SQIVND come from the germline V gene (reference sequence). The DNA of the CDR3 is TGTGCCAGTAGTATGTCGGGATCAGGAACCGGGGAGCTGTTTTTT. Translating gives CASSMSGSGTGELFF.

CDR3 nucleotide sequence: TGTGCCAGCAGCGCTCTACAGGGTCTTGCCGGGGAGCTGTTTTTT. This codes for CASSALQGLAGELFF. V gene TRBV9 combines with J gene TRBJ2-2; D possibly corresponds to TRBD1 (6 bases). V shed 3 bases and J shed 6 bases, with 15 bases lying between them. CDR1 and CDR2 (germline): SGDLS, YYNGEE. CDR3 length: 15 residues.

V and J are TRBV7-2 and TRBJ2-1; TRBD2 matches 10 bases. V lost 5 bases to trimming and J lost 8 bases; unmatched junction nucleotides: 12. The CDR3 is made up of 16 amino acids. Germline loops: CDR1 SGHTA, CDR2 FQGNSA. Written as DNA, the CDR3 is TGTGCCAGCAGCCCCACCCCGGGACTAGCGTTCGATGAGCAGTTCTTC. Its translation: CASSPTPGLAFDEQFF.

This clone was observed at least ten times. The chain combines TRBV6-5 with TRBJ2-3; D is possibly TRBD2 (6 bases). The germline V and J ends were trimmed by 5 bases and 3 bases, with 12 bases remaining between them. Germline lookup yields CDR1 MNHEY and CDR2 SVGAGI. The CDR3 spans 14 residues. CDR3 nucleotide sequence: TGTGCCAGCAGTCCTCTAGCGACGACAGATACGCAGTATTTT. Its protein is CASSPLATTDTQYF.

This chain connects TRBV6-1 to TRBJ2-1, with D tentatively TRBD1 (6 bases). This CDR3 has 15 amino acids. CDR1 and CDR2 from the germline V gene are MNHNS and SASEGT. The V gene lost 3 bases and the J gene lost 5 bases, with 14 bases spanning the gap. CDR3 loop: CASSDGIGTHNEQFF. Here the CDR3 DNA reads TGTGCCAGCAGTGACGGGATCGGGACACACAATGAGCAGTTCTTC.

This clone was counted a few times. In DNA, the CDR3 is TGTGCCATCAGTGAGCCGGGACAGGGAGAAGGACAGCCCCAGCATTTT. Translated: CAISEPGQGEGQPQHF. The chain couples TRBV10-3 to TRBJ1-5; 9 nucleotides align to TRBD1. Trimming at V came to 2 bases and at J to 7 bases, leaving 9 bases not matched to a gene. Germline loops: CDR1 ENHRY, CDR2 SYGVKD. CDR3 size: 16 residues.

This clone has just a few counts. The V and J genes are TRBV29-1 and TRBJ2-7; TRBD1 might be the D (6 bases). Germline CDR1 and CDR2: SQVTM and ANQGSEA. The CDR3 is made up of 12 amino acids. V was pared by 1 base and J by 2 bases, with 6 bases between. The CDR3 protein is CSVEGQAYEQYF. CDR3 bases: TGCAGCGTTGAAGGACAGGCCTACGAGCAGTACTTC.

The V and J genes are TRBV10-2 and TRBJ2-2; 10 bases are shared with TRBD2. The junction had 8 bases not matched to a gene; V was cut back by 4 bases and J by 6 bases. Germline V lookup: CDR1 WSHSY, CDR2 SAAADI. The CDR3 length is 16 residues. CDR3 bases: TGCGCCAGCAGTGGGGCTAGCGGGAGCGGGGCCGGGGAGCTGTTTTTT. Translating gives CASSGASGSGAGELFF.

This chain joins TRBV7-2 and TRBJ2-5; D uncertain. The germline gives CDR1 SGHTA, CDR2 FQGNSA. Trimming took off 3 bases at V and 7 bases at J, with 12 bases between the two ends. The CDR3 extends over 13 amino acids. For the CDR3, the DNA is TGTGCCAGCAGCTTTCAGGCCGAAGGGACCCAGTACTTC. Translation gives CASSFQAEGTQYF.

The chain joins TRBV19 to TRBJ1-2; 7 nucleotides match TRBD1. CDR3 length equals 14 residues. The V segment lost 7 bases and the J segment 4 bases; nucleotides outside the gene matches: 9. The germline CDR1 and CDR2 sequences are LNHDA and SQIVND (reference sequence). CDR3 in DNA: TGTGCCAGTACTCCGGGACAGTTTCTCTATGGCTACACCTTC. This encodes CASTPGQFLYGYTF.

In regard to this clone: At one end the junction does not follow the germline gene, possibly because of a read error. The chain couples TRBV7-7 to TRBJ2-5, with a weak D call TRBD2 (6 bases). Germline CDR1 is SSHAT and CDR2 is FNYEAQ (reference sequence). The CDR3 is 13 residues long. CDR3 bases: TGTGCTAGCAGCCGGGACTACCAAGAGACCCAGTACTTC. Residues: CASSRDYQETQYF.

The chain uses TRBV6-1 and TRBJ2-1, with D uncertain. Trimming took 2 bases from V and 4 from J, leaving 12 bases between them. This CDR3 has 15 residues. Germline V gives CDR1 MNHNS, CDR2 SASEGT. As DNA, the CDR3 is TGTGCCAGCAGTGAAATTTTTACTACTTACAATGAGCAGTTCTTC. Residues: CASSEIFTTYNEQFF.